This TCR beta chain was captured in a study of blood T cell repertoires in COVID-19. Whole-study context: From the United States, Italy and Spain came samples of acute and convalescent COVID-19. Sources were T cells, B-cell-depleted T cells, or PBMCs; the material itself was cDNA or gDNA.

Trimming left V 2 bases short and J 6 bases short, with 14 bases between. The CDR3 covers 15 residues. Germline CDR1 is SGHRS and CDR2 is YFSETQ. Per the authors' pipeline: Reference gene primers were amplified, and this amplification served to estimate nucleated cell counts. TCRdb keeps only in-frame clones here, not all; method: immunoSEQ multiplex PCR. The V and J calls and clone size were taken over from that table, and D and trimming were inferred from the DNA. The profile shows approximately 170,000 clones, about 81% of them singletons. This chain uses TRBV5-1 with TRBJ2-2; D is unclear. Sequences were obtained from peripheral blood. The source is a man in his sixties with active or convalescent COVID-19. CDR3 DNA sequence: TGCGCCAGCAGCTTCGTTAGGATCGACTCCGGGGAGCTGTTTTTT. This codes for CASSFVRIDSGELFF.